Listed below are T cell receptor beta chains from one sample, sequenced in a study of CD8+CD57+ T cells in acquired aplastic anemia. TCRdb reprocessed the reads with MiXCR, giving one entry per CDR3 protein. The repertoire consists of under 200,000 distinct CDR3 sequences, with nearly 50% occurring once and the leading ten covering around 9.7%. The sequenced material came from sorted CD4+, CD8+, or CD8+CD57+ T cells (not recorded which) from PBMCs. The receptors were gathered from a human donor with aplastic anemia. Each CDR3 is given without its conserved first and last residue. Each record gives: V gene, CDR3 length, J gene, D gene, CDR3 protein. D genes are given only for firm matches.

V gene: TRBV7-2
CDR3 length: 13
J gene: TRBJ2-7
D gene: TRBD1
CDR3 protein: ASSRAPTGSYEQY

V gene: TRBV15
CDR3 length: 14
J gene: TRBJ1-2
D gene: NA
CDR3 protein: ATSREGPDPVDGYT

V gene: TRBV6-4
CDR3 length: 11
J gene: TRBJ2-2
D gene: NA
CDR3 protein: ASSDGDTGELF

V gene: TRBV11-2
CDR3 length: 13
J gene: TRBJ2-1
D gene: TRBD2
CDR3 protein: ASSSSSGRGGEQF

V gene: TRBV12-5
CDR3 length: 12
J gene: TRBJ2-3
D gene: NA
CDR3 protein: ASGSRPLEDTQY

V gene: TRBV5-1
CDR3 length: 11
J gene: TRBJ2-5
D gene: NA
CDR3 protein: ASSLEPQETQY

V gene: TRBV20-1
CDR3 length: 11
J gene: TRBJ2-5
D gene: TRBD2
CDR3 protein: SDAGGPRETQY

V gene: TRBV29-1
CDR3 length: 13
J gene: TRBJ2-1
D gene: TRBD2
CDR3 protein: SVGGTSGIYNEQF

V gene: TRBV29-1
CDR3 length: 9
J gene: TRBJ1-1
D gene: NA
CDR3 protein: SARANTEAF

V gene: TRBV18
CDR3 length: 11
J gene: TRBJ1-1
D gene: TRBD1
CDR3 protein: ASSPSTGSEAF

V gene: TRBV12-3/TRBV12-4
CDR3 length: 10
J gene: TRBJ2-7
D gene: NA
CDR3 protein: ASGRGGVEQY